This TCR beta chain was sequenced for a study of T cell responses to AZD1222 COVID-19 vaccine. Only one count was recorded for this clone. The antigen is undetermined. The study pooled second doses at about 4 or about 12 weeks. Broader study findings: Donors skewed white British and female; clonal diversity was possibly underestimated.

The table came from immunoSEQ multiplex PCR; TCRdb's copy has only in-frame clones and leaves some out. Among over 120,000 clones, roughly 87% were seen once, and the ten largest hold roughly 1.7%. The sequence was collected from an adult who received the AZD1222 COVID-19 vaccine. Sequencing was performed on peripheral blood, taken 28 days after the second AZD1222 dose.

The chain's CDR3 is CASSQGGDNSPLHF. The CDR3, as DNA: TGCGCCAGCAGCCAGGGAGGGGATAATTCACCCCTCCACTTT. The chain has TRBV4-3 and TRBJ1-6, with D maybe TRBD1 (5 bases). The V end lost 3 bases, the J end lost 5 bases, and 8 bases lay between the germline ends. Germline CDR1 and CDR2: LGHNA and YSLEER. The CDR3 loop spans 14 amino acids.